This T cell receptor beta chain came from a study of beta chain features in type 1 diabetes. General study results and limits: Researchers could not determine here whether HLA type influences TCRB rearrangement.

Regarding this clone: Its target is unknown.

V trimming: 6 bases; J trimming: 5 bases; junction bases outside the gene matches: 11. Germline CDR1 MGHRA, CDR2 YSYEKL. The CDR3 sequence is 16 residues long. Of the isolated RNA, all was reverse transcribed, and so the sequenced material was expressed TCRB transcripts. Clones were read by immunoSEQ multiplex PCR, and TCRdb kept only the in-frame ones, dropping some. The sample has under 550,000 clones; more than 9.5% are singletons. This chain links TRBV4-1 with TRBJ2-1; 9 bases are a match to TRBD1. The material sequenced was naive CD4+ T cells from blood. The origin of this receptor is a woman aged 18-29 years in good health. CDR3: CASRENPGTGNNEQFF. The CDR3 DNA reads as TGCGCCAGCAGGGAAAACCCCGGGACAGGGAACAATGAGCAGTTCTTC.